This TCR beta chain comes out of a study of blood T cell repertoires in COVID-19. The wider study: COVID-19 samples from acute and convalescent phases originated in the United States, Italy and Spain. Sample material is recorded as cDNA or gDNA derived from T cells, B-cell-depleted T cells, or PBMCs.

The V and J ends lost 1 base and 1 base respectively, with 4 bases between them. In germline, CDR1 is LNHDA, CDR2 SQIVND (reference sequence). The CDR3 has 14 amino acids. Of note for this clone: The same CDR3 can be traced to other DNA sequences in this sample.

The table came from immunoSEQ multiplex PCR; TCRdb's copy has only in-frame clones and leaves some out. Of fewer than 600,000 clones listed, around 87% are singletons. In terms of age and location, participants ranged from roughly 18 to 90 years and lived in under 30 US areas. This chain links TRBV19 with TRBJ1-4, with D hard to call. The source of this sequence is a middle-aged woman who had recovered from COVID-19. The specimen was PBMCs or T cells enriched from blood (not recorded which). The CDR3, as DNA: TGTGCCAGTAGTATAGGAGGAACTAATGAAAAACTGTTTTTT. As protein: CASSIGGTNEKLFF.